This TCR beta chain stems from a study of blood T cells in healthy people across ages. The use of a sample-barcoded 5' primer and a J-beta primer mix characterized a second PCR of about 7 to 12 cycles. A template-switch adaptor that had 12 random nucleotides put a tag on each cDNA molecule. TCRdb used MiXCR to reprocess the 5' RACE reads, holding one entry per CDR3 protein. The data contain around 1.1 million distinct CDR3 sequences, 35% to 45% of them singletons. Study conclusions and caveats: A strong correlation between TCR beta diversity and naive T cell percentage was seen.

Regarding this clonotype: Its antigen is unidentified.

The V end lost 5 bases, the J end lost 9 bases, and 19 bases lay between the germline ends. The CDR3 consists of 14 residues. The study isolated at least 6 million PBMCs from each sample. The receptor's source is a young man in good health. The chain links TRBV12-3 or TRBV12-4 to TRBJ1-2; perhaps TRBD1 as D (6 bases). Specimen: blood. The CDR3: CASSRPYDRSSYTF. The CDR3 region has the DNA TGTGCCAGCAGTCGTCCCTATGACAGGTCGAGCTACACCTTC.